Listed below are T cell receptor beta chains from one sample, sequenced in a study of blood T cell repertoires in COVID-19. The repertoire was sequenced with immunoSEQ multiplex PCR; TCRdb's copy has only in-frame clones and lacks some. Seen here are 240,000 or so clones, 70% to 90% observed once, and the top ten hold about 3.3%. Sequencing was done on a sample of PBMCs or T cells enriched from blood (not recorded which). The receptors shown here come from a woman in her 40s with acute COVID-19. CDR3s include the opening cysteine and the closing phenylalanine or tryptophan. The order of the fields is V gene, J gene, CDR3 protein.

TRBV12-3/TRBV12-4,TRBJ2-7,CASSWDRRYEQYF
TRBV13,TRBJ2-7,CASSLRQYSYEQYF
TRBV5-4,TRBJ1-1,CAIGTGPGGTEAFF
TRBV11-1,TRBJ2-7,CATSAGDLPTYEQYF
TRBV9,TRBJ1-5,CASSESVNQPQHF
TRBV30,TRBJ2-7,CAWSTGQGVSYEQYF
TRBV19,TRBJ2-1,CASSARLAGGYDNEQFF
TRBV7-2,TRBJ2-1,CASSPRPLAGHNEQFF
TRBV4-1,TRBJ2-1,CASSQLGQGDYNEQFF
TRBV19,TRBJ1-2,CASSTGDRGRSQRGYGYTF
TRBV7-2,TRBJ2-7,CASSFWDRVYEQYF
TRBV6-5,TRBJ1-3,CATGGPISGNTIYF
TRBV19,TRBJ2-1,CASSRGWVNEQFF
TRBV5-1,TRBJ2-5,CASAANRDRGEETQYF
TRBV4-1,TRBJ2-5,CASSQDGLGRAETQYF
TRBV5-5,TRBJ1-6,CASSFQGSQNSPLHF
TRBV29-1,TRBJ2-7,CSVGDRGLYEQYF
TRBV27,TRBJ2-2,CASSLALAGLTGELFF
TRBV2,TRBJ1-5,CASRIGGNQPQHF
TRBV7-9,TRBJ2-1,CASSPLQPSGASYNEQFF
TRBV5-1,TRBJ2-1,CASSFRTSEDNEQFF
TRBV7-9,TRBJ2-2,CASSQWASGRWTGELFF
TRBV5-1,TRBJ2-1,CASSRRPGTESYNEQFF
TRBV7-2,TRBJ2-1,CASSLASGQTYNEQFF
TRBV27,TRBJ1-5,CASSLYSTSSNQPQHF
TRBV19,TRBJ2-7,CATAAGGSYEQYF
TRBV19,TRBJ1-5,CASSTPRRQPQHF
TRBV11-2,TRBJ2-7,CASSSSVAGDSYEQYF
TRBV13,TRBJ2-2,CASRDYSSGRLVSGELFF
TRBV19,TRBJ2-1,CASSIPGLATYEQFF
TRBV3-1/TRBV3-2,TRBJ1-4,CASSQDPFEKLFF
TRBV24-1,TRBJ2-5,CATRAPGPQETQYF
TRBV19,TRBJ1-2,CASSLSDRENYGYTF
TRBV7-9,TRBJ2-1,CASSSWTGFNEQFF
TRBV6-6,TRBJ2-1,CASKPTSGSYNEQFF
TRBV2,TRBJ1-6,CASSALTGPRMNSPLHF
TRBV19,TRBJ1-1,CASRQGRESTEAFF
TRBV9,TRBJ1-1,CASSPMDRGNTEAFF
TRBV19,TRBJ2-6,CASSIPPRSRSGDSGANVLTF
TRBV28,TRBJ1-5,CASSAADRDNQPQHF
TRBV4-1,TRBJ2-7,CASSQDVAGYEQYF
TRBV5-8,TRBJ1-6,CASSRARDDSPLHF
TRBV6-5,TRBJ2-1,CASSYRGGHNEQFF
TRBV6-1,TRBJ2-7,CASSDRSREQYF
TRBV5-6,TRBJ1-2,CASSLLGQGWGGYTF
TRBV9,TRBJ2-2,CASSVGLNTGELFF
TRBV3-1/TRBV3-2,TRBJ1-4,CASSQGPGEGEKLFF
TRBV9,TRBJ1-3,CAAGGSSGNTIYF
TRBV28,TRBJ1-5,CASRLEGDRDYQPQHF